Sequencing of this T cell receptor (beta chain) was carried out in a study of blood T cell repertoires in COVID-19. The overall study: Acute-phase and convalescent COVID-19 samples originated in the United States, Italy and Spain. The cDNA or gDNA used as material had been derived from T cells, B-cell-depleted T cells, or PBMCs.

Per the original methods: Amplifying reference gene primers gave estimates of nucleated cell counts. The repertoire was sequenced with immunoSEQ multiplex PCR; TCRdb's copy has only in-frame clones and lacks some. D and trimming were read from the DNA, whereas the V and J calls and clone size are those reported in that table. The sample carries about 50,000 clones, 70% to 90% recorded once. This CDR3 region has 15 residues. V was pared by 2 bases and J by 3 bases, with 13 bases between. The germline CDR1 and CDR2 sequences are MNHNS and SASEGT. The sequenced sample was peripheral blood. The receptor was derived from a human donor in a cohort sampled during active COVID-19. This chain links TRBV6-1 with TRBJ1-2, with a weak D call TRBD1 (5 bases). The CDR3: CASSESKGPYYGYTF. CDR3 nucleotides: TGTGCCAGCAGTGAAAGTAAGGGGCCTTACTATGGCTACACCTTC.